This TCR beta chain was sequenced for a study of shared clonotypes between healthy human individuals. Libraries were prepared by immunoSEQ multiplex PCR; TCRdb keeps only in-frame clonotypes and omits some of them. In the table there are 950,000 to 1,100,000 clones, about four fifths of which are singletons. In germline, CDR1 is LNHDA, CDR2 SQIVND (reference sequence). Losses at the gene ends were 7 bases for V and 6 bases for J; bases not matched to a gene: 12. The CDR3 length is 15 residues. V gene TRBV19 combines with J gene TRBJ1-2; 9 bases align to TRBD1. The TCR comes from a man between 18 and 35 years old in good health. Some clones in this sample may be carry-over from other donors' samples. Input material: memory CD4+ T cells from PBMCs. The subset was: CD45RA-negative fraction. The CDR3 DNA is TGTGCCAGTACCCGCCGGTGGACAGGGGAGAATGGCTACACCTTC. Translation gives CASTRRWTGENGYTF. Using reference TRBV19 and TRBJ1-2 for the parts outside the CDR3, the full variable domain is DGGITQSPKYLFRKEGQNVTLSCEQNLNHDAMYWYRQDPGQGLRLIYYSQIVNDFQKGDIAEGYSVSREKKESFPLTVTSAQKNPTAFYLCASTRRWTGENGYTFGSGTRLTVV.